This T cell receptor (beta chain) stems from a study of technical replicates of blood from a few donors. V gave up 4 bases and J gave up 5 bases, with 18 bases separating them. CDR1 is SGDLS, CDR2 YYNGEE, per germline. This CDR3 contains 15 residues. Here immunoSEQ multiplex PCR was the method, and the copy in TCRdb shows in-frame clones only, minus some. Of over 65,000 clones listed, 94% are singletons. The clonotype was recovered from a human donor in good health. The chain links TRBV9 to TRBJ2-5, with D possibly TRBD2 on 7 matching bases. Sequencing input: T cells isolated from PBMCs. The chain's CDR3 is CASSLRGGAGETQYF. CDR3 in DNA: TGTGCCAGCAGCCTCAGAGGGGGGGCCGGGGAGACCCAGTACTTC.